The clone carrying this TCR beta chain turned up a few times. Other DNA sequences in this specimen translate into the identical CDR3. Germline values: CDR1 MNHEY, CDR2 SVGAGI. The CDR3 spans 14 residues. V was trimmed by 0 bases and J by 1 base, leaving 5 bases between them. This entry is derived from a study of beta chain features in type 1 diabetes. The authors reverse transcribed all of the isolated RNA, so sequencing captured expressed TCRB transcripts. The assay was immunoSEQ multiplex PCR, and TCRdb's table has in-frame clones only and misses some. There are 350,000 to 450,000 clones in the sample; 14% occur only once, and roughly 0.033% lies in the top ten.

The sample was naive CD4+ T cells from blood. The TCR originated in a man aged 30 to 39 in good health. V is TRBV6-5 and J is TRBJ2-3, with D uncertain. The CDR3 sequence is CASSYSAGTDTQYF. CDR3 in DNA: TGTGCCAGCAGTTACTCGGCGGGCACAGATACGCAGTATTTT.